Below are 8 T cell receptor beta chains sequenced from a single sample in a study of regulatory T cells in long-lasting Graves disease. Time point noted: newly diagnosed GD, antithyroid drugs for less than 3 months. PBMC RNA served as the TCR library source. Building of the TCR beta libraries involved iRepertoire HTBI primers and Arm-PCR of CDR3 regions. TCRdb processed the multiplex PCR reads anew with MiXCR; each CDR3 protein has one entry. The profile shows around 460,000 distinct CDR3 sequences, about 15% of them singletons. These records were also assigned to another study, of T cells in Graves' hyperthyroidism and ophthalmopathy.

The sample was peripheral blood mononuclear cells (PBMCs), taken at new diagnosis, from a patient treated with antithyroid drugs. These TCRs come from a woman between 50 and 59 years old with Graves disease.

The sample holds a few counts of this clonotype. This chain connects TRBV30 to TRBJ1-2, with D possibly matching TRBD1 (5 bases). With 5 bases removed from V and 0 bases from J, the gap between germline ends came to 19 bases. The germline V gene has CDR1 GTSNPN and CDR2 SVGIG (reference sequence). The CDR3 consists of 16 residues. The CDR3 protein is CAWLGAGTLANYGYTF. The CDR3 nucleotides are TGTGCCTGGCTGGGAGCCGGGACCCTAGCTAACTATGGCTACACCTTC.

The chain combines TRBV29-1 with TRBJ2-1; no reliable D call. V lost 3 bases and J lost 0, with 9 bases in between. CDR3 length: 14 residues. Germline CDR1 reads SQVTM; CDR2 reads ANQGSEA. CDR3 amino acids: CSVDRVPSYNEQFF. In nucleotides, the CDR3 is TGCAGCGTTGATCGCGTGCCCTCCTACAATGAGCAGTTCTTC.

This clonotype was observed many times. The chain uses TRBV6-1 and TRBJ2-5; the D gene could be TRBD1 or TRBD2 (6 bases each). Germline V lookup: CDR1 MNHNS, CDR2 SASEGT. V lost 5 bases and J 5 bases, leaving 27 bases between the germline ends. This CDR3 contains 18 residues. The CDR3 protein is CASSPPRGFGGRGETQYF. CDR3 DNA: TGTGCCAGCAGTCCCCCGAGGGGTTTCGGGGGCCGGGGGGAGACCCAGTACTTC.

Many counts were recorded for this clonotype. This chain joins TRBV9 and TRBJ1-1, with 7 bases fitting TRBD1. The CDR3 contains 15 residues. In germline, CDR1 is SGDLS, CDR2 YYNGEE. V gave up 4 bases and J gave up 5 bases; unmatched junction bases: 11. The CDR3 spells CASSPPRGQGTEAFF. CDR3 in DNA: TGTGCCAGCAGCCCACCGAGGGGGCAGGGGACTGAAGCTTTCTTT.

With respect to this clonotype: A much larger clone differs from this one at a single base, so this may be a read error. The J gene is TRBJ1-2, the V gene TRBV29-1; 8 bases line up with TRBD1. This CDR3 comprises 13 residues. Germline CDR1 and CDR2: SQVTM and ANQGSEA. The CDR3 coding sequence is TGCAGCGTTCGGACAGGGTGGGAAGATGGCTACATCTTC. It encodes CSVRTGWEDGYIF. Combining the CDR3 with reference TRBV29-1 and TRBJ1-2 gives the whole variable domain SAVISQKPSRDICQRGTSLTIQCQVDSQVTMMFWYRQQPGQSLTLIATANQGSEATYESGFVIDKFPISRPNLTFSTLTVSNMSPEDSSIYLCSVRTGWEDGYIFGSGTRLTVV.

This clonotype came up many times. This chain uses TRBV4-1 with TRBJ2-7; D may be TRBD2 (5 bases). The germline V and J ends were trimmed by 5 bases and 1 base, with 9 bases remaining between them. This CDR3 contains 13 residues. CDR1 MGHRA and CDR2 YSYEKL come from the germline V gene. The CDR3 DNA reads TGCGCCAGCAGCGAAAGCGGTTCCTACGAGCAGTACTTC. The encoded protein is CASSESGSYEQYF.

CDR3 DNA: TGTGCCATCAGTCAGTATGTAGTGAACGAAGCTTTCTTT. Encoded protein: CAISQYVVNEAFF. V usage is TRBV10-3 and J usage is TRBJ1-1; D is unresolved. Deletions cut 5 bases from V and 8 bases from J, with 15 bases between. This CDR3 contains 13 residues. The germline V gene has CDR1 ENHRY and CDR2 SYGVKD.

This clonotype was detected a few times. This rearrangement joins TRBV19 to TRBJ1-5; 11 bases fit TRBD1. V was pared by 3 bases and J by 4 bases, with 5 bases of the junction left unmatched. From germline, CDR1 is LNHDA and CDR2 SQIVND (reference sequence). The CDR3 is 16 amino acids. In nucleotides, the CDR3 is TGTGCCAGTAGTATTGGGGGGACAGGGGGGAATCAGCCCCAGCATTTT. Protein sequence: CASSIGGTGGNQPQHF.